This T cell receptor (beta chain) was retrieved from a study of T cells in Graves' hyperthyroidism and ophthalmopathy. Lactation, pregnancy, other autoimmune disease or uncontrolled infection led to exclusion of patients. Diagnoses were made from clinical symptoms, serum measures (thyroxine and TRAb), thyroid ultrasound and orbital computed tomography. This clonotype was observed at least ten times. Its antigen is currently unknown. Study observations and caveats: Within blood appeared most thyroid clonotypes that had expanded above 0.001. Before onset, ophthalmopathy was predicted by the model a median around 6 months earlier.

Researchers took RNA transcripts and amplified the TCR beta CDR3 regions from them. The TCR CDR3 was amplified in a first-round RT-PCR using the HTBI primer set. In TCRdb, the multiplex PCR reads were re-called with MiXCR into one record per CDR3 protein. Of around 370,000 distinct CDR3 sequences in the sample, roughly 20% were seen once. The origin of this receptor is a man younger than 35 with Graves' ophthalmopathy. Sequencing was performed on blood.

This CDR3 is CASSPANTGTYGYTF. As DNA, the CDR3 is TGCGCCAGCAGCCCGGCTAATACAGGGACATATGGCTACACCTTC. The chain recombines TRBV5-1 with TRBJ1-2; a possible D gene is TRBD1 (6 bases). V was trimmed by 4 bases and J by 5 bases, leaving 18 bases between them. CDR3 length equals 15 residues. The germline V gene has CDR1 SGHRS and CDR2 YFSETQ.